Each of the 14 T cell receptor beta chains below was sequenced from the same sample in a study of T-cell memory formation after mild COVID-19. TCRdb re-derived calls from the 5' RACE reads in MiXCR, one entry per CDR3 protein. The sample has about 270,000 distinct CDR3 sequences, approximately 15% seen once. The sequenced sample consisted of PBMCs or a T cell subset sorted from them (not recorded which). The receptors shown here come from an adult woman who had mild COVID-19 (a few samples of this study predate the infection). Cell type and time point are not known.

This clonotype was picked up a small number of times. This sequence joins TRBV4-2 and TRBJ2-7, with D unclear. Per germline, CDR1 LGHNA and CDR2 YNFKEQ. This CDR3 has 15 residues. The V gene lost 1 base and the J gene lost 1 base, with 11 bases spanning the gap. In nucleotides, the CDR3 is TGTGCCAGCAGCCAAGCCCCTCAGCGTTCCTACGAGCAGTACTTC. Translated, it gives CASSQAPQRSYEQYF.

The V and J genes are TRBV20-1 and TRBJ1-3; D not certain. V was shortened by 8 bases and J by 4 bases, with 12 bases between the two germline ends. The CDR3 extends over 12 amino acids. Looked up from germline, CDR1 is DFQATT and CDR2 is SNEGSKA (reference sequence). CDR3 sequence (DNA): TGCAGTACTATAAAGGACGGAAACACCATATATTTT. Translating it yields CSTIKDGNTIYF.

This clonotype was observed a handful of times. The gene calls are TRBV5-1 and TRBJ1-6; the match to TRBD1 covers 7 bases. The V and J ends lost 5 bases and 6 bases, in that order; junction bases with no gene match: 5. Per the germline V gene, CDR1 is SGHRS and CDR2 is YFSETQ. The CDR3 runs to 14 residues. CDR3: CASSPGTVNSPLHF. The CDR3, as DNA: TGCGCCAGCAGTCCGGGGACAGTTAATTCACCCCTCCACTTT.

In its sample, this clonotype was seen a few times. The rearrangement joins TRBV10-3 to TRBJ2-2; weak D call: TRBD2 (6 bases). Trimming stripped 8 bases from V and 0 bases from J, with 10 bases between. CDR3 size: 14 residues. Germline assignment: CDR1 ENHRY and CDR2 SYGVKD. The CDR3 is CAIAGTANTGELFF. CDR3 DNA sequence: TGTGCCATCGCGGGAACAGCGAACACCGGGGAGCTGTTTTTT.

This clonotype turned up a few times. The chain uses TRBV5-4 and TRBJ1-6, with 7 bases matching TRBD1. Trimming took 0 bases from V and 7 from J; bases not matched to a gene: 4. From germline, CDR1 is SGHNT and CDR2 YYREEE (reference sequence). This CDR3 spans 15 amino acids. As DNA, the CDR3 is TGTGCCAGCAGCTTGGTGGGGGGACAGAATTCACCCCTCCACTTT. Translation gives CASSLVGGQNSPLHF. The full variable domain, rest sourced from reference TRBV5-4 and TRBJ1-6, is ETGVTQSPTHLIKTRGQQVTLRCSSQSGHNTVSWYQQALGQGPQFIFQYYREEENGRGNFPPRFSGLQFPNYSSELNVNALELDDSALYLCASSLVGGQNSPLHFGNGTRLTVT.

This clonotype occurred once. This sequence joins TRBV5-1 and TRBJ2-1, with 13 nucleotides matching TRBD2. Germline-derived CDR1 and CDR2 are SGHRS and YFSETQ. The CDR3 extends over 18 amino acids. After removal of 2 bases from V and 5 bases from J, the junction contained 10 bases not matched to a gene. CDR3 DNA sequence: TGCGCCAGCAGCTTCGGACTAGCGGGAGCGGGGAAAGACAATGAGCAGTTCTTC. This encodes CASSFGLAGAGKDNEQFF.

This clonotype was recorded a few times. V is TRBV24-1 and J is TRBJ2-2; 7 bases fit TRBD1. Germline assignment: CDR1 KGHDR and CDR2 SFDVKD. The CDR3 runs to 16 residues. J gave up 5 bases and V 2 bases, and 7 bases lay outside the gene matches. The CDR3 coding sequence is TGTGCCACCAGTGATTCGTCGACAGGGCTAACCGGGGAGCTGTTTTTT. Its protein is CATSDSSTGLTGELFF.

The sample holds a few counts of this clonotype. The CDR3 here is CASSPSKLETQYF. The CDR3 DNA is TGTGCCAGCTCACCGTCTAAGTTGGAGACCCAGTACTTC. This chain uses TRBV18 with TRBJ2-5; no firm D call. CDR1 is KGHSH and CDR2 is LQKENI in the germline V gene. CDR3 length equals 13 residues. The V end lost 3 bases, the J end lost 5 bases, and 10 bases lay between the germline ends.

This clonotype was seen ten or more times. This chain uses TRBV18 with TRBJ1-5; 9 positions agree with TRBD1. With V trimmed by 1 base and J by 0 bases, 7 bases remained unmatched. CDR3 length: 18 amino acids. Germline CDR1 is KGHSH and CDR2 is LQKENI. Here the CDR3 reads CASSPLGTGQPSNQPQHF. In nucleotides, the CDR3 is TGTGCCAGCTCACCACTGGGGACAGGGCAACCTAGCAATCAGCCCCAGCATTTT.

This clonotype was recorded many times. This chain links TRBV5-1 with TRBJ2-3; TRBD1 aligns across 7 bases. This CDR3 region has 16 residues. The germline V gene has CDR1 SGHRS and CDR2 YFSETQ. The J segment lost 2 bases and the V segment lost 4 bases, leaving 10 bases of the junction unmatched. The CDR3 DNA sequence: TGCGCCAGCAGCCTCGGGACAGCCGGAAACACAGATACGCAGTATTTT. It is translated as CASSLGTAGNTDTQYF.

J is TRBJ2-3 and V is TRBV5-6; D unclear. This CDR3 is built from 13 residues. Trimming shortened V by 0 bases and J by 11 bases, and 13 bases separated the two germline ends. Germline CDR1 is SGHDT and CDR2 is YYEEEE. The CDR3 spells CASSLAGRPRQYF. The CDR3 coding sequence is TGTGCCAGCAGCTTGGCCGGCAGGCCCAGGCAGTATTTT.

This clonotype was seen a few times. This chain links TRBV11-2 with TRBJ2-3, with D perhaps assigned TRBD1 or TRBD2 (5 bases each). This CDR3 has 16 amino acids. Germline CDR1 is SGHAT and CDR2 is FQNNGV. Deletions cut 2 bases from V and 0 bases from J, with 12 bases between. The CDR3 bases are TGTGCCAGCAGCTTATATTCAGGGAGAAGCACAGATACGCAGTATTTT. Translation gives CASSLYSGRSTDTQYF. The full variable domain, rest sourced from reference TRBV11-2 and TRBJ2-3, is EAGVAQSPRYKIIEKRQSVAFWCNPISGHATLYWYQQILGQGPKLLIQFQNNGVVDDSQLPKDRFSAERLKGVDSTLKIQPAKLEDSAVYLCASSLYSGRSTDTQYFGPGTRLTVL.

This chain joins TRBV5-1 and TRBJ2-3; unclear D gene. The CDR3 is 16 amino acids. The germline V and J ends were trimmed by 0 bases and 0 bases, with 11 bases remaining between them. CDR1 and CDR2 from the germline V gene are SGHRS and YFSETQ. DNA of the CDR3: TGCGCCAGCAGCTTGGGGAGCAGACCTAGCACAGATACGCAGTATTTT. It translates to CASSLGSRPSTDTQYF.

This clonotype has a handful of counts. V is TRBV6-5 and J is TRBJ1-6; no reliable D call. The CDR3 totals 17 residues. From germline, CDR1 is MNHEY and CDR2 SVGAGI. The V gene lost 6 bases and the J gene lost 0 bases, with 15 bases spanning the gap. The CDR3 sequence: CASSLGVLSSYNSPLHF. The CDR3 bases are TGTGCCAGCAGCCTGGGCGTCCTAAGCTCCTATAATTCACCCCTCCACTTT.